The rows below give T cell receptor beta chains drawn from one sample of a study of cytomegalovirus exposure and HLA in healthy donors. TCRdb's copy holds only in-frame clones and misses some; the assay was immunoSEQ multiplex PCR. Of more than 95,000 clones listed, around two thirds are singletons. Sequences were obtained from PBMCs. The source is a woman aged 45-65 years in good health and CMV-seronegative. Each CDR3 is given without its conserved first and last residue.

V gene | CDR3 protein
TRBV27 | ASSGGGGGWEQY
TRBV15 | ATSRGGVQGAGTEAF
TRBV5-1 | ASSRDPAQGNSPLH
TRBV28 | ASRDTNQPQH
TRBV30 | AWSPGWAETQY
TRBV28 | ATRGGGRARETQY
TRBV5-4 | ASSLEQGNLYGYT
TRBV6-5 | ASTYGTSGGETQY
TRBV7-2 | ASSLGWGRRGGSGNTIY
TRBV10-1 | ASGTSGGSETQY
TRBV5-4 | ASSLPGYGRGEQY
TRBV11-3 | ASSPTSPGIEAF
TRBV15 | ATSRSSGGQETQY
TRBV10-3 | ATQVNRGGSYNEQF
TRBV19 | ASSGGGSDLTDTQY
TRBV6-1 | ASSEWAFGELF
TRBV27 | ASKGYGTGTYTQY
TRBV27 | ASSFTPEGGSTDTQY
TRBV10-1 | ASEDRPYGYT
TRBV5-1 | ASSLAANLYNEQF
TRBV28 | ASSLSDGVTEAF
TRBV27 | ASSLSGGTGLQPQH
TRBV11-2 | ASSSSWLAGVNEQF
TRBV18 | ASSPPSRGSYEQY
TRBV7-9 | ASSLDRYGTGYTEAF
TRBV30 | AWSVSRAPVGLRTSTDTQY
TRBV19 | ASSPLRTGGVGISPLH